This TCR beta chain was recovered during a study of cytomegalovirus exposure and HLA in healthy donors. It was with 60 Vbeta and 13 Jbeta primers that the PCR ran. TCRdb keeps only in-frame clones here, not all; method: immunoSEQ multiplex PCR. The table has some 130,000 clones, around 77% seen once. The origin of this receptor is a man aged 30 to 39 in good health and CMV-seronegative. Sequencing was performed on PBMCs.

The CDR3 loop reads CASSLDWRGSYNEQFF. DNA for the CDR3: TGTGCCAGCAGTTTGGACTGGAGAGGCTCCTACAATGAGCAGTTCTTC. The chain is built from TRBV27 and TRBJ2-1, with a tentative D call TRBD2 (5 bases). In germline, CDR1 is MNHEY, CDR2 SMNVEV (reference sequence). The CDR3 loop spans 16 amino acids. V dropped 3 bases and J dropped 0 bases, with 12 bases sitting between them.